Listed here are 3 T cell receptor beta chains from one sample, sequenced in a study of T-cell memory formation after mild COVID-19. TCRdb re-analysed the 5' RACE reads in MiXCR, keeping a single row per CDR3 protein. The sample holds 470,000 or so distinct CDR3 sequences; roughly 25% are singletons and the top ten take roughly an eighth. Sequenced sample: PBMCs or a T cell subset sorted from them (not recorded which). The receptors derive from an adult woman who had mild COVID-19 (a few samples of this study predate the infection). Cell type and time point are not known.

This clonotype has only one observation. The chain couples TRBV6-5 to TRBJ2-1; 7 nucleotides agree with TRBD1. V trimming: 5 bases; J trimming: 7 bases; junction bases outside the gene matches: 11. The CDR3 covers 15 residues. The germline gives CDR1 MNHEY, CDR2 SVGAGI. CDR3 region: CASSTAGGPRNEQFF. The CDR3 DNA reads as TGTGCCAGCAGTACCGCAGGGGGACCTAGAAATGAGCAGTTCTTC.

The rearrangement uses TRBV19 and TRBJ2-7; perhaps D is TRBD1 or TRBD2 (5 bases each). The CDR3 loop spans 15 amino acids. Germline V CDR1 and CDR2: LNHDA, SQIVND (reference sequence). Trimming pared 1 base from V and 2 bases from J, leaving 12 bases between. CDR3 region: CASSIVGGLTYEQYF. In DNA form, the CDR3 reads TGTGCCAGTAGTATAGTTGGGGGATTAACCTACGAGCAGTACTTC.

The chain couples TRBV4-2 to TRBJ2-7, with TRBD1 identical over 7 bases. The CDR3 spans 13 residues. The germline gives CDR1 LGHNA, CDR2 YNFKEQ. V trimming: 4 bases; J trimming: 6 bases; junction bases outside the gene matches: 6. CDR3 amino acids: CASSPKTGREQYF. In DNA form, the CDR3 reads TGTGCCAGCAGCCCGAAGACAGGGCGCGAGCAGTACTTC.